This T cell receptor (beta chain) is drawn from a study of shared clonotypes between healthy human individuals (dated by TCRdb to about 2020). Turning to the overall study: Three men and a couple of women, aged 18 to 49 years, made up the cohort. Per donor, three plates each were used for CD4 naive and CD4 memory, two for CD8 naive, and one for CD8 memory. The study deeply sequenced blood TCR repertoires of about 5 healthy adults to estimate repertoire size and the extent of clonotype sharing between individuals. To increase sequencing depth and limit assay-specific biases, different laboratories used diverse techniques to prepare libraries and sequence TCR repertoires. Leukapheresis yielded between about 0.94 and 10 billion PBMCs per donor. Overall study results and their limits: Only blood was sampled, and tissue TCR repertoires likely differ from those in blood. Naive subsets generally had larger estimated clonotype richness than memory subsets. When a few donors were compared, the shared fraction of clonotypes was around 5% for naive CD4, more than 3% for naive CD8, about 2.4% for memory CD4, and 0.4% for memory CD8. Compared with non-shared clonotypes, clonotypes shared by all four sorted-subset donors had higher generation probabilities. Even with the large sequencing depth, rarefaction of the sorted-subset datasets indicated that sequencing was incomplete. Because the study included only a small number of donors, the genetic and exposure-history diversity represented was limited. Based on pairwise subsampling, the degree of clonotype sharing among donors was expected to be affected by sequencing depth.

CD8 naive samples were obtained by positive selection for CCR7 among CD45RO-negative cells, yielding a CD45RA+CCR7+ population from which TemRA cells were excluded. Healthy HIV-negative adults with no recently reported acute infections or vaccinations were included as donors. Every donor was a Caucasian adult living in Nashville, Tennessee, USA. Blood was obtained by leukapheresis, after which PBMCs were separated by Ficoll-Histopaque density gradient centrifugation and cryopreserved in liquid nitrogen vapor phase. Analytical flow cytometry was used to check the purity and quantity of every magnetically sorted T cell population. Genomic DNA was isolated from each sorted fraction and quantified by UV absorbance on a Nanodrop 2000c. A note on this clone: Its antigen remains undetermined. No much larger clonotype is one base removed from it; base qualities were not supplied.

The germline V gene sets CDR1 to MGHRA and CDR2 to YSYEKL. V is pruned by 4 bases and J by 8 bases, leaving 15 bases of the junction without a gene match. From its cysteine to its phenylalanine, the CDR3 spans 16 amino acids. The kept DNA is CDR3 alone, 48 bases in frame from the first base. TCR CDR3 regions were amplified from genomic DNA by multiplex PCR using the deep immunoSEQ assay. Extracted genomic DNA from each cell subset was spread evenly across all wells of several immunoSEQ 96-well plates, with each plate serving as a replicate. For sorted subsets, roughly 190 ng of genomic DNA, equivalent to tens of thousands of T cell genomes, went into each replicate PCR. Purified libraries were measured with a Qubit 3.0 fluorometer, size-checked on a Bioanalyzer 2100, and measured again with the KAPA Library Quantification kit. Every immunoSEQ 96-well plate was sequenced on a separate single-read 150-cycle Illumina NextSeq 550 flow cell. From the authors' description of their analysis: The immunoSEQ output contained only junctional sequences without quality scores, so filtering could not match that applied to full-length reads. Sequences were annotated with PyIR, a Python wrapper for IgBLAST v1.9, using IMGT germline references to assign V/J genes and CDR3. Reads with weak V/J assignments (E-value above 1e-6), missing CDR3, stop codons, out-of-frame junctions, or ambiguous translated residues were removed. A V3J clonotype was defined by an identical inferred V gene, J gene, and CDR3 amino acid sequence. The percentage overlap between two repertoires was calculated by dividing the number of shared unique clonotypes by the size of the smaller repertoire. RTK rarefaction, the Chao1 estimator, and Recon v2.1 estimates of unobserved clonotypes were used to assess repertoire richness. For all TCRbeta clonotypes obtained by the gDNA method from several donors, generation probabilities were computed with OLGA. In its TCRdb copy, this immuneACCESS table keeps in-frame sequences only and misses some clones. Where compared with another copy, unresolved V genes explain less than half of these, and the others have no known cause. Clone size and the V and J calls come from that table; the DNA yielded D and trimming. This sample is represented by 2 million to 2.5 million clones; about 92% of them were singletons. The top ten clonotypes cover under 2% of the sample.

The sequence joins TRBV4-1 to TRBJ1-2; 8 central bases correspond to TRBD1. The receptor's source is a man between 18 and 35 years old in good health. Some clones in this sample may be carry-over from other donors' samples. What was sequenced was naive CD8+ T cells from PBMCs. Per the publication, the cell subset or site label means: CD45RA+CCR7+. The DNA sequence is as follows: TGCGCCAGCAGCCCAAGGGATACAGGGGGAATGGAGGGCTACACCTTC. This encodes CASSPRDTGGMEGYTF.